This entry concerns a single TCR beta chain. What it binds is not known. Trimming removed 5 bases at V and 6 bases at J, with 17 bases between. The CDR3 has 16 amino acids. Germline V gene lookup returns CDR1 SGHTA and CDR2 FQGTGA. This specimen comes from a study of beta chain features in type 1 diabetes. Isolation of CD4+ naive, central memory, regulatory and stem cell-like memory cells was achieved by sorting via CD45RO/CCR7/CD25/CD127/CD95/CD27. Expressed TCRB transcripts got sequenced, as all isolated RNA was reverse transcribed. Libraries were prepared by immunoSEQ multiplex PCR; TCRdb keeps only in-frame clonotypes and omits some of them. The sample contains about 660,000 clones, over 12% of which appear only once. Points from the study as a whole: Patients and controls would be equally affected if PCR favored shorter templates. Compared to healthy donors, patients appeared to have naive, central memory and Treg TCRB repertoires that were more alike. Significant though moderate, a shortening of TCRB CDR3s appeared in all four CD4+ subsets of Type 1 diabetes patients.

The chain carries TRBV7-3 and TRBJ1-6, with D unclear. This clonotype was sampled from a man younger than 35 with type 1 diabetes. Sequenced material: naive CD4+ T cells from blood. CDR3 residues: CASSAQGLSGNSPLHF. The CDR3 DNA follows: TGTGCCAGCAGCGCCCAAGGCCTTAGTGGTAATTCACCCCTCCACTTT.